The 29 T cell receptor beta chains presented below share a single source sample, sequenced in a study of shared clonotypes between healthy human individuals. The assay was immunoSEQ multiplex PCR, and TCRdb's table has in-frame clones only and misses some. Here the sample spans about 1,500,000 clones, roughly 96% being singletons. The material sequenced was naive CD4+ T cells sorted from blood. Documented subset: CD45RA+ positively selected. These receptors were collected from a young man in good health.

The J gene is TRBJ2-7, the V gene TRBV27; 12 bases match TRBD2. V lost 4 bases to trimming and J lost 4 bases; unmatched junction nucleotides: 2. CDR1 MNHEY and CDR2 SMNVEV come from the germline V gene (reference sequence). The length of the CDR3 is 14 residues. CDR3 sequence (DNA): TGTGCCAGCAGTTCGACTAGCGGGAGATACGAGCAGTACTTC. This encodes CASSSTSGRYEQYF.

The rearrangement joins TRBV2 to TRBJ2-7, with TRBD1 matching over 9 bases. V trimming: 7 bases; J trimming: 3 bases; junction bases outside the gene matches: 7. CDR3 size: 14 residues. Germline CDR1 reads SNHLY; CDR2 reads FYNNEI. The CDR3 protein is CASKDRGSLYEQYF. CDR3 sequence (DNA): TGTGCCAGCAAGGACAGGGGCTCACTCTACGAGCAGTACTTC. The full variable domain, in which reference TRBV2 and TRBJ2-7 provide the parts outside the CDR3, is EPEVTQTPSHQVTQMGQEVILRCVPISNHLYFYWYRQILGQKVEFLVSFYNNEISEKSEIFDDQFSVERPDGSNFTLKIRSTKLEDSAMYFCASKDRGSLYEQYFGPGTRLTVT.

V is TRBV25-1 and J is TRBJ2-2; D gene uncertain. The germline V gene encodes CDR1 MGHDK and CDR2 SYGVNS. The CDR3 covers 13 residues. The germline V and J ends were trimmed by 5 bases and 5 bases, with 9 bases remaining between them. The CDR3 DNA sequence: TGTGCCAGCAGTCCCCCATCGACCGGGGAGCTGTTTTTT. Protein product: CASSPPSTGELFF.

A single count supports this clone. The J gene is TRBJ1-4, the V gene TRBV7-9; D unclear. Germline assignment: CDR1 SEHNR and CDR2 FQNEAQ (reference sequence). Trimming took 6 bases from V and 6 from J, leaving 14 bases between them. This CDR3 region has 14 residues. Here the CDR3 reads CASRPNGVHEKLFF. The CDR3 nucleotides are TGTGCCAGCAGACCTAACGGGGTCCATGAAAAACTGTTTTTT.

The V gene is TRBV7-9, the J gene TRBJ1-4, with a tentative D call TRBD1 (6 bases). This CDR3 region has 15 residues. V was clipped by 4 bases and J by 4 bases, with 13 bases between them. Germline V lookup: CDR1 SEHNR, CDR2 FQNEAQ (reference sequence). CDR3 DNA: TGTGCCAGCAGCTCGTACAGGGCCTATAATGAAAAACTGTTTTTT. It encodes CASSSYRAYNEKLFF.

The chain uses TRBV9 and TRBJ2-7; TRBD2 matches at 9 bases. The CDR3 sequence is 14 residues long. J gave up 4 bases and V 3 bases, and 5 bases lay outside the gene matches. The V gene's germline CDR1 is SGDLS and CDR2 YYNGEE. As DNA, the CDR3 is TGTGCCAGCAGCGCGACTAGCGGAGTATACGAGCAGTACTTC. Translated: CASSATSGVYEQYF.

As DNA, the CDR3 is TGTGCCAGCAGTCTAGTAGCGGGAGATAGTCTCTACGAGCAGTACTTC. Translated: CASSLVAGDSLYEQYF. This chain connects TRBV28 to TRBJ2-7, with TRBD2 matching over 9 bases. CDR1 and CDR2 (germline): MDHEN, SYDVKM. The junction had 11 bases not matched to a gene; V was cut back by 5 bases and J by 3 bases. The CDR3 is 16 residues long.

The chain is built from TRBV19 and TRBJ1-1; 9 bases match TRBD1. The CDR3 contains 13 residues. CDR1 LNHDA and CDR2 SQIVND come from the germline V gene (reference sequence). Trimming cost V 9 bases and J 2 bases; bases outside gene matches: 4. CDR3 residues: CASRDRVNTEAFF. The CDR3 bases are TGTGCCAGCCGGGACAGGGTCAACACTGAAGCTTTCTTT.

V and J are TRBV9 and TRBJ2-1, with 8 bases identical to TRBD1. The CDR3 consists of 16 residues. Trimming took 0 bases from V and 5 from J; bases not matched to a gene: 7. Germline V gene sequence: CDR1 SGDLS, CDR2 YYNGEE. CDR3 region: CASSVEGTGVHNEQFF. In DNA form, the CDR3 reads TGTGCCAGCAGCGTAGAGGGGACAGGAGTTCACAATGAGCAGTTCTTC.

This clone was detected once. The V gene is TRBV28, the J gene TRBJ2-5; maybe TRBD2 (6 bases). Trimming stripped 2 bases from V and 5 bases from J, with 18 bases between. The CDR3 is made up of 16 amino acids. Germline CDR1 reads MDHEN; CDR2 reads SYDVKM. The CDR3 loop is CASSLERDFWRETQYF. CDR3 in DNA: TGTGCCAGCAGTTTAGAGAGGGACTTTTGGCGGGAGACCCAGTACTTC.

The chain combines TRBV19 with TRBJ1-1; D not certain. Trimming removed 1 base at V and 2 bases at J, with 11 bases between. This CDR3 contains 15 residues. Germline V CDR1 and CDR2: LNHDA, SQIVND (reference sequence). The CDR3 protein is CASSIGGNLNTEAFF. The CDR3 DNA follows: TGTGCCAGTAGTATAGGTGGGAATCTCAACACTGAAGCTTTCTTT.

The chain links TRBV2 to TRBJ2-7, with 11 bases lining up with TRBD2. The germline V gene has CDR1 SNHLY and CDR2 FYNNEI. The junction had 14 bases not matched to a gene; V was cut back by 6 bases and J by 10 bases. This CDR3 comprises 15 residues. CDR3 DNA: TGTGCCAGCAGGGGGGGACTAGCGGAATTAAGACTCCAGTACTTC. Translated, it gives CASRGGLAELRLQYF.

The genes are TRBV15 and TRBJ1-4; TRBD1 matches at 7 bases. V lost 0 bases, J lost 2 bases, and 12 bases stayed unmatched. The germline gives CDR1 LNHNV, CDR2 YYDKDF (reference sequence). The CDR3 is 19 amino acids. CDR3 amino acids: CATSRDHRGRVSTNEKLFF. DNA of the CDR3: TGTGCCACCAGCAGAGACCACAGGGGAAGAGTTTCTACTAATGAAAAACTGTTTTTT.

This chain connects TRBV9 to TRBJ1-4; D gene unclear. V shed 0 bases and J shed 1 base, with 1 base lying between them. CDR1 SGDLS and CDR2 YYNGEE come from the germline V gene. This CDR3 spans 13 amino acids. The CDR3: CASSVGTNEKLFF. The CDR3 DNA sequence: TGTGCCAGCAGCGTAGGAACTAATGAAAAACTGTTTTTT.

The gene calls are TRBV5-4 and TRBJ2-3, with 9 positions matching TRBD2. In germline, CDR1 is SGHNT, CDR2 YYREEE (reference sequence). Unmatched junction bases numbered 9, after V lost 4 bases and J lost 0 bases. The CDR3 extends over 17 amino acids. The chain's CDR3 is CASSRASGTPSTDTQYF. The CDR3 bases are TGTGCCAGCAGCCGCGCTAGCGGGACACCTAGCACAGATACGCAGTATTTT.

This clone appeared once. V usage is TRBV7-6 and J usage is TRBJ2-7; TRBD2 matches at 10 bases. Trimming cost V 1 base and J 0 bases; bases outside gene matches: 0. The CDR3 is made up of 15 amino acids. Germline V CDR1 and CDR2: SGHVS, FNYEAQ. CDR3 DNA sequence: TGTGCCAGCAGCTTAGGGACTAGCGGCTCCTACGAGCAGTACTTC. Translation gives CASSLGTSGSYEQYF.

A remark on this clone: Other DNA sequences from this sample encode an identical CDR3 as well. This chain uses TRBV9 with TRBJ1-1; 7 bases agree with TRBD1. Trimming took 0 bases from V and 1 from J; bases not matched to a gene: 3. Germline V gene data show CDR1 as SGDLS and CDR2 as YYNGEE. This CDR3 spans 15 amino acids. In DNA form, the CDR3 reads TGTGCCAGCAGCGTAGGGGGACAGCCGAACACTGAAGCTTTCTTT. It is translated as CASSVGGQPNTEAFF.

V gene TRBV15 combines with J gene TRBJ1-5; D unresolved. Trimming left V 0 bases short and J 9 bases short, with 6 bases between. The CDR3 contains 12 residues. CDR1 LNHNV and CDR2 YYDKDF come from the germline V gene (reference sequence). This CDR3 reads CATSRDYGPQHF. The DNA of the CDR3 is TGTGCCACCAGCAGAGATTACGGGCCCCAGCATTTT. The complete variable domain, with remaining parts taken from reference TRBV15 and TRBJ1-5, reads DAMVIQNPRYQVTQFGKPVTLSCSQTLNHNVMYWYQQKSSQAPKLLFHYYDKDFNNEADTPDNFQSRRPNTSFCFLDIRSPGLGDTAMYLCATSRDYGPQHFGDGTRLSIL.

Comment on this clone: Germline and junction disagree at one end, which may indicate a read error. The gene calls are TRBV7-9 and TRBJ1-2; a possible D gene is TRBD1 (5 bases). The CDR3 runs 11 residues. Per the germline V gene, CDR1 is SEHNR and CDR2 is FQNEAQ (reference sequence). CDR3 DNA sequence: TGTGCCAGCAGCTTAGGGGGACCTACAGCCTTC. It specifies CASSLGGPTAF. Using reference TRBV7-9 and TRBJ1-2 for the parts outside the CDR3, the full variable domain is DTGVSQNPRHKITKRGQNVTFRCDPISEHNRLYWYRQTLGQGPEFLTYFQNEAQLEKSRLLSDRFSAERPKGSFSTLEIQRTEQGDSAMYLCASSLGGPTAFGSGTRLTVV.

This sequence joins TRBV15 and TRBJ2-1, with 9 bases lining up with TRBD2. This CDR3 has 16 amino acids. Germline V lookup: CDR1 LNHNV, CDR2 YYDKDF (reference sequence). V lost 4 bases to trimming and J lost 2 bases; unmatched junction nucleotides: 6. Here the CDR3 DNA reads TGTGCCACCAGCACCCCTAGCGGGGTTCCCTACAATGAGCAGTTCTTC. Protein: CATSTPSGVPYNEQFF.

V is TRBV4-3 and J is TRBJ1-1; no definite D call. This CDR3 has 16 amino acids. The germline CDR1 and CDR2 sequences are LGHNA and YSLEER. Trimming removed 0 bases at V and 5 bases at J, with 16 bases between. CDR3 nucleotide sequence: TGCGCCAGCAGCCAAGATTCTCGGAGCCTCGATACTGAAGCTTTCTTT. Amino acid sequence: CASSQDSRSLDTEAFF.

This chain links TRBV7-9 with TRBJ2-5; tentatively, D is TRBD1 (5 bases). The CDR3 runs 15 residues. CDR1 and CDR2 from the germline V gene are SEHNR and FQNEAQ (reference sequence). Trimming removed 3 bases at V and 0 bases at J, with 11 bases between. CDR3 bases: TGTGCCAGCAGCTTCAGGGATGGATACCAAGAGACCCAGTACTTC. It yields the protein CASSFRDGYQETQYF. Filled out from reference TRBV7-9 and TRBJ2-5, the complete variable domain reads DTGVSQNPRHKITKRGQNVTFRCDPISEHNRLYWYRQTLGQGPEFLTYFQNEAQLEKSRLLSDRFSAERPKGSFSTLEIQRTEQGDSAMYLCASSFRDGYQETQYFGPGTRLLVL.

V and J are TRBV11-2 and TRBJ2-2, with D hard to call. Germline V gene lookup returns CDR1 SGHAT and CDR2 FQNNGV. V was pared by 2 bases and J by 0 bases, with 10 bases between. The CDR3 is 16 amino acids. The CDR3 sequence is CASSLQPNPNTGELFF. The CDR3 DNA is TGTGCCAGCAGCTTACAACCTAATCCGAACACCGGGGAGCTGTTTTTT. The full variable domain, completed using reference TRBV11-2 and TRBJ2-2, is EAGVAQSPRYKIIEKRQSVAFWCNPISGHATLYWYQQILGQGPKLLIQFQNNGVVDDSQLPKDRFSAERLKGVDSTLKIQPAKLEDSAVYLCASSLQPNPNTGELFFGEGSRLTVL.

V usage is TRBV28 and J usage is TRBJ2-7; D is unclear. This CDR3 has 11 residues. From germline, CDR1 is MDHEN and CDR2 SYDVKM. V was cut by 8 bases and J by 3 bases, with 8 bases left in between. The chain's CDR3 is CASCSLYEQYF. The DNA of the CDR3 is TGTGCCAGCTGTAGCCTCTACGAGCAGTACTTC. Complete variable domain (other parts from reference TRBV28 and TRBJ2-7): DVKVTQSSRYLVKRTGEKVFLECVQDMDHENMFWYRQDPGLGLRLIYFSYDVKMKEKGDIPEGYSVSREKKERFSLILESASTNQTSMYLCASCSLYEQYFGPGTRLTVT.

CDR3 DNA: TGTGCCAGCAGCTTAGTCCGAAACGAGCAGTACTTC. Translation: CASSLVRNEQYF. The chain links TRBV7-2 to TRBJ2-7; D uncertain. CDR3 length equals 12 residues. The germline CDR1 and CDR2 sequences are SGHTA and FQGNSA. V was trimmed by 1 base and J by 5 bases, leaving 6 bases between them.

The V gene is TRBV5-6, the J gene TRBJ2-3; 7 nucleotides agree with TRBD2. CDR3 length: 16 amino acids. Germline CDR1 is SGHDT and CDR2 is YYEEEE. V was pared by 4 bases and J by 3 bases, with 11 bases of the junction left unmatched. CDR3 in amino acids: CASSLRGGLPTDTQYF. The CDR3 DNA follows: TGTGCCAGCAGCCTCCGCGGGGGTCTACCAACAGATACGCAGTATTTT.

This clone has a single count. In nucleotides, the CDR3 is TGTGCCAGCAGTCCTATGAATGCTGGAAACACCATATATTTT. Protein: CASSPMNAGNTIYF. The V gene is TRBV6-5, the J gene TRBJ1-3; no clear D gene. Trimming removed 5 bases from V and 2 bases from J, with 10 bases in between. The germline V gene encodes CDR1 MNHEY and CDR2 SVGAGI. The CDR3 length is 14 residues.

The V and J genes are TRBV29-1 and TRBJ2-7; possible D gene TRBD1, 6 bases. This CDR3 spans 14 amino acids. Germline assignment: CDR1 SQVTM and CDR2 ANQGSEA. Deletions cut 1 base from V and 1 base from J, with 11 bases between. Written as DNA, the CDR3 is TGCAGCGTTGAAGGGTATCAGGGGTCCTACGAGCAGTACTTC. Translation: CSVEGYQGSYEQYF.

The chain has TRBV5-1 and TRBJ2-7; TRBD1 agrees at 12 bases. The trim removed 2 bases at V and 5 bases at J, leaving 5 bases unmatched. The CDR3 has 15 amino acids. Germline V gene sequence: CDR1 SGHRS, CDR2 YFSETQ. CDR3 amino acids: CASSLGTGGVDEQYF. The CDR3 region has the DNA TGCGCCAGCAGCTTAGGGACAGGGGGCGTGGACGAGCAGTACTTC.